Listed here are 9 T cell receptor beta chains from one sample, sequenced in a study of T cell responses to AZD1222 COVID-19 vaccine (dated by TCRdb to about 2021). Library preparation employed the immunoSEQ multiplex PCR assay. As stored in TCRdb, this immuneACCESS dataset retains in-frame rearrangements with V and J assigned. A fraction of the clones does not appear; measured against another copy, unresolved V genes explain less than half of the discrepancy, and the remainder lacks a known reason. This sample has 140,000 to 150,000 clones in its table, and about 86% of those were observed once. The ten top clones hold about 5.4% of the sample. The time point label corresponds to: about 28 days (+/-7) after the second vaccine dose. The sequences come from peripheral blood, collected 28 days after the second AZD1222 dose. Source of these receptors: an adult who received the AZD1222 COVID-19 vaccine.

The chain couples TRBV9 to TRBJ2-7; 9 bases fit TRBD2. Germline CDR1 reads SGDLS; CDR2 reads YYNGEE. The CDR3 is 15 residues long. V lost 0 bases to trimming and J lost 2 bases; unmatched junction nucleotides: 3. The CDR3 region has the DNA TGTGCCAGCAGCGTAGAACTAGCGGGCACCTACGAGCAGTACTTC. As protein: CASSVELAGTYEQYF.

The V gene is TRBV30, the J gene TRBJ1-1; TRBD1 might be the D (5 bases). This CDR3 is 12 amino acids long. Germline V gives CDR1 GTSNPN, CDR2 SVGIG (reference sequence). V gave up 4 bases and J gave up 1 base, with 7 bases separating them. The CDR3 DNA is TGTGCCTGGACTAGGGGGAACACTGAAGCTTTCTTT. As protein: CAWTRGNTEAFF. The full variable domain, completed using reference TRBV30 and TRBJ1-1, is SQTIHQWPATLVQPVGSPLSLECTVEGTSNPNLYWYRQAAGRGLQLLFYSVGIGQISSEVPQNLSASRPQDRQFILSSKKLLLSDSGFYLCAWTRGNTEAFFGQGTRLTVV.

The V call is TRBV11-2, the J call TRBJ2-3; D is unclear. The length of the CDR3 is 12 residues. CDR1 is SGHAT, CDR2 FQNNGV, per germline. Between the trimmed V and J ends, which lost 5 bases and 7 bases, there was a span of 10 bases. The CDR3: CASSPTTNTQYF. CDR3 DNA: TGTGCCAGCAGCCCCACGACAAATACGCAGTATTTT.

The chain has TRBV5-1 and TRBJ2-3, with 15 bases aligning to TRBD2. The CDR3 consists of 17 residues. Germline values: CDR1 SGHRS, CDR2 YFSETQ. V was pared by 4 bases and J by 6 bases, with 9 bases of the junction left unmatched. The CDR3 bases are TGCGCCAGCAGCCTCGGGACTAGCGGGGGGTTGTGGGATACGCAGTATTTT. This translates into CASSLGTSGGLWDTQYF.

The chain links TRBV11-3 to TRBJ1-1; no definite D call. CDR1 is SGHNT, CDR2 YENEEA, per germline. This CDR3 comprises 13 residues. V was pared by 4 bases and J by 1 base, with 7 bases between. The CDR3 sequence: CASSSSGNTEAFF. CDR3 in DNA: TGTGCCAGCAGCTCGAGCGGGAACACTGAAGCTTTCTTT.

The CDR3 nucleotides read TGTGCCAGCAGCGTCGCGGGGGCGGCCTACGAGCAGTACTTC. Its translation: CASSVAGAAYEQYF. This sequence joins TRBV9 and TRBJ2-7; TRBD2 is a possible D gene (7 bases). The CDR3 length is 14 residues. The germline CDR1 and CDR2 sequences are SGDLS and YYNGEE. V lost 2 bases and J lost 2, with 11 bases in between.

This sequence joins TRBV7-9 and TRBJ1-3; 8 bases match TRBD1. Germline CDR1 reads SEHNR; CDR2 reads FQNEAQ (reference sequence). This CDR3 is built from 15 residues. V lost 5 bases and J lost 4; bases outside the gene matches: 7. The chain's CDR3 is CASSERTGQGNTIYF. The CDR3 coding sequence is TGTGCCAGCAGCGAGAGGACAGGGCAAGGAAACACCATATATTTT.

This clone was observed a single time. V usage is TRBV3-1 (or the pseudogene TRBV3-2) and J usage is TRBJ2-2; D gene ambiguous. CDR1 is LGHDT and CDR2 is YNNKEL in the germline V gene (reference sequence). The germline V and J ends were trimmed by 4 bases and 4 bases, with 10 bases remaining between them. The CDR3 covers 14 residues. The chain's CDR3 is CASSRNGFTGELFF. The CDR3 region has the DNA TGTGCCAGCAGCCGGAACGGATTCACCGGGGAGCTGTTTTTT.

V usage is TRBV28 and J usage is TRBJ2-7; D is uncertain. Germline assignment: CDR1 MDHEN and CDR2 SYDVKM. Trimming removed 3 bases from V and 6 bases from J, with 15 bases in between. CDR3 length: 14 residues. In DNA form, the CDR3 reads TGTGCCAGCAGTTTTCTCGGGCCGGGCGGCGAGCAGTACTTC. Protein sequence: CASSFLGPGGEQYF.